The sequence of this T cell receptor beta chain was determined in a study of cytomegalovirus exposure and HLA in healthy donors. General study findings and limits: The analysis excluded some indistinguishable V segments, including TRBV6-2 and TRBV6-3. A few chains tied to CMV proved CMV antigen-specific in vitro.

Primers included in the PCR were 60 Vbeta and 13 Jbeta primers. Assay used: immunoSEQ multiplex PCR; TCRdb lists only in-frame clones, some missing. The table includes over 150,000 clones, about 85% detected once. About this clone itself: As yet, its antigen is unknown.

Looked up from germline, CDR1 is MNHEY and CDR2 is SMNVEV (reference sequence). Trimming removed 2 bases from V and 0 bases from J; junction bases left unmatched: 0. This CDR3 spans 15 amino acids. This clonotype was obtained from a boy aged 2 to 9 in good health and CMV-seronegative. Sequences were obtained from PBMCs. The chain has TRBV27 and TRBJ2-2; TRBD2 matches at 7 bases. The DNA for the CDR3 is TGTGCCAGCAGTTTAGGGACTACGAACACCGGGGAGCTGTTTTTT. It yields the protein CASSLGTTNTGELFF.